This T cell receptor beta chain emerged from a study of blood T cell repertoires in COVID-19. Study context: Samples came from the United States, Italy and Spain, spanning acute and convalescent COVID-19. PBMCs, B-cell-depleted T cells, or T cells provided the cDNA or gDNA that made up the material.

Original data processing: Estimation of nucleated cell counts was performed using reference gene primer amplification. Sequencing was performed with immunoSEQ multiplex PCR; in TCRdb, only in-frame clones are kept and a portion is missing. V, J and clone size are those of that table, while D and trimming were read from the DNA. Among about 150,000 clones listed, 76% were seen once. Trimming pared 6 bases from V and 2 bases from J, leaving 7 bases between. Germline values: CDR1 MNHNY, CDR2 SVGAGI (reference sequence). This CDR3 region has 12 residues. Sequencing input: peripheral blood. The receptor was derived from a woman of 80 years or more with acute or convalescent COVID-19. The V call is TRBV6-6, the J call TRBJ1-2, with a possible D match to TRBD1 (6 bases). The CDR3 bases are TGTGCCAGCAGAGACAGGAACTATGGCTACACCTTC. This sequence encodes CASRDRNYGYTF.